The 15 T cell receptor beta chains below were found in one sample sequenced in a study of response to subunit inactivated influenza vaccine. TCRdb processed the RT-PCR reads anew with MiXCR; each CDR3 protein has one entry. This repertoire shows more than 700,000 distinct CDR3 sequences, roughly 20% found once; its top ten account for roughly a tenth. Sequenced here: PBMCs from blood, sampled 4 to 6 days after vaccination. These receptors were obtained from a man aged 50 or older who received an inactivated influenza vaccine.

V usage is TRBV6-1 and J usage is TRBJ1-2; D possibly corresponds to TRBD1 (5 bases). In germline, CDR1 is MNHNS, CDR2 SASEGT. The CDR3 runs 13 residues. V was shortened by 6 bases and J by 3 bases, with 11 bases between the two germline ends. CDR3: CASSPGRHYGYTF. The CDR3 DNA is TGTGCCAGCAGCCCGGGACGACACTATGGCTACACCTTC.

The CDR3, as DNA: TGCAGTGCTCAGACAGGGCTAGGAGAGACCCAGTACTTC. Translation: CSAQTGLGETQYF. The chain is built from TRBV20-1 and TRBJ2-5; TRBD1 agrees at 7 bases. Trimming removed 5 bases from V and 4 bases from J; junction bases left unmatched: 7. Looked up from germline, CDR1 is DFQATT and CDR2 is SNEGSKA (reference sequence). This CDR3 contains 13 residues.

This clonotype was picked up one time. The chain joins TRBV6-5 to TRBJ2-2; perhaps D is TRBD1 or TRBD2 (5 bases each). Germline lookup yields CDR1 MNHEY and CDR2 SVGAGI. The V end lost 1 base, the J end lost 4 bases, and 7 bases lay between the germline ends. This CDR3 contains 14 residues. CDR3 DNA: TGTGCCAGCAGTTACTTTGGGACCACCGGGGAGCTGTTTTTT. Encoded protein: CASSYFGTTGELFF.

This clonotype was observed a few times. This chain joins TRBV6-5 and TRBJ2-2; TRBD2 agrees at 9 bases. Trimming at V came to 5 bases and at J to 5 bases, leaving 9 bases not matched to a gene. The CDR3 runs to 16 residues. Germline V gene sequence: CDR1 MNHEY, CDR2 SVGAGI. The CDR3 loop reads CASSNELAGLTGELFF. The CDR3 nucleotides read TGTGCCAGCAGTAACGAACTAGCGGGCCTAACCGGGGAGCTGTTTTTT.

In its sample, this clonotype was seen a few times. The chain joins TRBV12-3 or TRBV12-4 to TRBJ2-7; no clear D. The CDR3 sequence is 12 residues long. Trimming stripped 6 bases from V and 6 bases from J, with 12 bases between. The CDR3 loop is CASRWLRSEQYF. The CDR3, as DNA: TGTGCCAGCAGATGGCTGCGTTCCGAGCAGTACTTC.

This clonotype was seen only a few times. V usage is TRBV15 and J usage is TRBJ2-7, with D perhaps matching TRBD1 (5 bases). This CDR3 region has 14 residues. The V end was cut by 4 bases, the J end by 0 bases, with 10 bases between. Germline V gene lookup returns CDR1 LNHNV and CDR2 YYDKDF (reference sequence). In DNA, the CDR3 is TGTGCCACCAGCATTCGACAGAGCTCCTACGAGCAGTACTTC. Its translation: CATSIRQSSYEQYF. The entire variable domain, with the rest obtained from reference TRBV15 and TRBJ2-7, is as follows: DAMVIQNPRYQVTQFGKPVTLSCSQTLNHNVMYWYQQKSSQAPKLLFHYYDKDFNNEADTPDNFQSRRPNTSFCFLDIRSPGLGDTAMYLCATSIRQSSYEQYFGPGTRLTVT.

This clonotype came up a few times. The CDR3 DNA reads as TGCGCCAGCAGCCACGGGAGGGGGCCTAGCACAGATACGCAGTATTTT. Its translation is CASSHGRGPSTDTQYF. J is TRBJ2-3 and V is TRBV5-1, with a weak D call TRBD2 (8 bases). The CDR3 totals 16 residues. Germline V gene lookup returns CDR1 SGHRS and CDR2 YFSETQ. V was cut by 4 bases and J by 0 bases, with 15 bases left in between.

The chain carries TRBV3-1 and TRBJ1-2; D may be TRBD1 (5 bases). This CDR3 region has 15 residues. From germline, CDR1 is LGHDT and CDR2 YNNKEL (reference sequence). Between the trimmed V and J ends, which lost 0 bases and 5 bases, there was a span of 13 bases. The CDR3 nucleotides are TGTGCCAGCAGCCAAGATCTCGGACATCCATATGGCTACACCTTC. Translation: CASSQDLGHPYGYTF.

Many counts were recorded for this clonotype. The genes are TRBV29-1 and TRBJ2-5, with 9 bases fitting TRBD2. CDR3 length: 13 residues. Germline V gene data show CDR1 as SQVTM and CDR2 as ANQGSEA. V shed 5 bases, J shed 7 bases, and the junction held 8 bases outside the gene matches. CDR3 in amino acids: CSVFHSGSGTQYF. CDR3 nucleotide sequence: TGCAGCGTTTTCCATAGCGGGAGCGGGACCCAGTACTTC.

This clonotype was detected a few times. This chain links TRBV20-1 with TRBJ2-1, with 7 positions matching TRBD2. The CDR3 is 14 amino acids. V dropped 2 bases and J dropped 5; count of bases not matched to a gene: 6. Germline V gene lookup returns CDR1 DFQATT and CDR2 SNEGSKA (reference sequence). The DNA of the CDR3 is TGCAGTGCTAGATGGCTAGCGGTCGACAATGAGCAGTTCTTC. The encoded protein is CSARWLAVDNEQFF.

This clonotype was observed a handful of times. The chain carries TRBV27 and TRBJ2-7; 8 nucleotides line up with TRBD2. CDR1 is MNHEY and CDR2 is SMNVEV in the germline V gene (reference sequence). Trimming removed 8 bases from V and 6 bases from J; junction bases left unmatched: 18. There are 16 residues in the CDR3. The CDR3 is CASSRPIGAGGSEQYF. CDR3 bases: TGTGCCAGCTCTCGTCCTATAGGGGCGGGGGGATCCGAGCAGTACTTC.

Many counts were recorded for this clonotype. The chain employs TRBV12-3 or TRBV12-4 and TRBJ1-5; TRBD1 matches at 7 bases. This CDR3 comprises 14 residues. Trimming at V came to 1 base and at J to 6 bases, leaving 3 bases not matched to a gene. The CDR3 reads CASSLGQGVQPQHF. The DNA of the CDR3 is TGTGCCAGCAGTTTAGGGCAGGGGGTTCAGCCCCAGCATTTT.

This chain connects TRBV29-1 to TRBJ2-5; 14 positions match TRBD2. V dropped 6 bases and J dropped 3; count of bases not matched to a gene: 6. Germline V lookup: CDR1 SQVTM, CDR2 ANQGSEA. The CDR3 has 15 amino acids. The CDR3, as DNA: TGCAGCGTCGGGCTGACTAGCGGGAGGGAAGAGACCCAGTACTTC. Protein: CSVGLTSGREETQYF. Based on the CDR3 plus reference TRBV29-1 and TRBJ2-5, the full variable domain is SAVISQKPSRDICQRGTSLTIQCQVDSQVTMMFWYRQQPGQSLTLIATANQGSEATYESGFVIDKFPISRPNLTFSTLTVSNMSPEDSSIYLCSVGLTSGREETQYFGPGTRLLVL.

This chain's CDR3 is CASSHGQSNTGELFF. The CDR3 DNA sequence: TGCGCCAGCAGCCACGGACAGTCGAACACCGGGGAGCTGTTTTTT. The J gene is TRBJ2-2, the V gene TRBV5-1, with D perhaps TRBD1 (6 bases). The V and J ends lost 4 bases and 0 bases respectively, with 10 bases between them. Germline CDR1 SGHRS, CDR2 YFSETQ. The CDR3 consists of 15 residues.

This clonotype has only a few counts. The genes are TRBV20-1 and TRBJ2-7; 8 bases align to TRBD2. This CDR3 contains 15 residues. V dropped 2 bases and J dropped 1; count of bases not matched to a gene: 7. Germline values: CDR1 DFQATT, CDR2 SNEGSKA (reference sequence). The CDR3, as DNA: TGCAGTGCTAGAAAAAGCGGGGGTAGTTCCTACGAGCAGTACTTC. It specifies CSARKSGGSSYEQYF.